Listed below are T cell receptor beta chains from one sample, sequenced in a study of cytomegalovirus exposure and HLA in healthy donors. Only in-frame clones appear in the TCRdb table, and some are missing; sequencing was by immunoSEQ multiplex PCR. In the table there are roughly 130,000 clones, approximately 70% of which are singletons. The sequencing input was PBMCs. Every receptor here comes from a woman aged 55-70 years in good health and CMV-seropositive. The CDR3 runs from the conserved cysteine through the conserved F or W. The D gene is left open where the match is weak. Clone size, where shown, is once, few, many, or a class for clones that have expanded.

TRBD1	TRBV7-9	TRBJ2-7	.	TGTGCCAGCAGCGTCCGGGACAGGGGGGCCTACGAGCAGTACTTC	CASSVRDRGAYEQYF
TRBD2	TRBV19	TRBJ2-3	.	TGTGCCAGTAATCCAAGCGGGGGCACAGATACGCAGTATTTT	CASNPSGGTDTQYF
.	TRBV6-1	TRBJ1-5	.	TGTGCCAGCAGTGGCTATAGCAATCAGCCCCAGCATTTT	CASSGYSNQPQHF
TRBD1	TRBV9	TRBJ2-7	.	TGTGCCAGCAGCGTACTGGGACAGGCTACCTACGAGCAGTACTTC	CASSVLGQATYEQYF
TRBD1	TRBV11-1	TRBJ1-3	.	TGTGCCAGCAGCCTCTACGGGACAGACTCTGGAAACACCATATATTTT	CASSLYGTDSGNTIYF
.	TRBV2	TRBJ2-7	.	TGTGCCAGAGAGCCCTCCCTAGGTTACGAGCAGTACTTC	CAREPSLGYEQYF
.	TRBV5-1	TRBJ2-3	.	TGCGCCAGCAACCACGGACAATTCACAGGTACGCAGTATTTT	CASNHGQFTGTQYF
.	TRBV9	TRBJ2-1	.	TGTGCCAGCAGCGTAGTGGGCACCTACAATGAGCAGTTCTTC	CASSVVGTYNEQFF
TRBD1	TRBV10-1	TRBJ1-1	few	TGCGCCAGCAGTGTGCAGGGGGGTGAAGCTTTCTTT	CASSVQGGEAFF
.	TRBV5-1	TRBJ2-7	.	TGCGCCAGCAGCTTGGGGGCAGGCCAAACCTACGAGCAGTACTTC	CASSLGAGQTYEQYF
.	TRBV6-5	TRBJ2-1	.	TGTGCCAGCAGTTACTCGGGGCCTTCCTACAATGAGCAGTTCTTC	CASSYSGPSYNEQFF
TRBD2	TRBV10-3	TRBJ2-1	.	TGTGCCATCAGTGCAGGCGGGGGGCCTCCTAATGAGCAGTTCTTC	CAISAGGGPPNEQFF
.	TRBV11-2	TRBJ2-7	.	TGTGCCAGCAGCTTTAGTTTGTACGAGCAGTACTTC	CASSFSLYEQYF
.	TRBV6-5	TRBJ1-1	.	TGTGCCAGCAGACTCCGTAGGGGGACTGAAGCTTTCTTT	CASRLRRGTEAFF
.	TRBV5-8	TRBJ2-1	.	TGTGCCAGCAGCTTGGTAACAGCCAGCCTTTACAATGAGCAGTTCTTC	CASSLVTASLYNEQFF
.	TRBV10-3	TRBJ2-7	.	TGTGCCATCAGTGAATCACACAGGGCCGCGGGTGAGCAGTACTTC	CAISESHRAAGEQYF
.	TRBV29-1	TRBJ2-2	few	TGCAGCGTTGGCGAGGGGGACCGGGACACCGGGGAGCTGTTTTTT	CSVGEGDRDTGELFF
TRBD2	TRBV6-6	TRBJ2-4	few	TGTGCCACCCTCCGGGGGGGTGCCAAAAACATTCAGTACTTC	CATLRGGAKNIQYF
TRBD1	TRBV4-2	TRBJ1-2	.	TGTGCCAGCAGCCACGGGACAGGGGATCGTGGCTACACCTTC	CASSHGTGDRGYTF
.	TRBV7-9	TRBJ1-4	.	TGTGCCAGCAGCTTAGCGAGCGGTGCAGCTAATGAAAAACTGTTTTTT	CASSLASGAANEKLFF
TRBD1	TRBV7-2	TRBJ1-4	.	TGTGCCAGCAGCTCTTGGGGGACAGGGGCTAATGAAAAACTGTTTTTT	CASSSWGTGANEKLFF
.	TRBV18	TRBJ2-1	few	TGTGCCAGCTCACCACGACAGGACGCCTACAATGAGCAGTTCTTC	CASSPRQDAYNEQFF
.	TRBV25-1	TRBJ1-2	.	TGTGCCAGCAGTGAGGGAGGGGGAGGCCATGGCTACACCTTC	CASSEGGGGHGYTF
TRBD1	TRBV19	TRBJ1-2	few	TGTGCCAGTAGTTCCAGGACAGGGGCGGGCATCTATGGCTACACCTTC	CASSSRTGAGIYGYTF
TRBD1	TRBV6-5	TRBJ1-3	.	TGTGCCAGCAGTTTCGCGGGACAGGGGACTGGAAACACCATATATTTT	CASSFAGQGTGNTIYF
.	TRBV13	TRBJ1-2	once	TGTGCCAGCAGCTCCCTGACAGAGTATGGCTACACCTTC	CASSSLTEYGYTF
.	TRBV2	TRBJ2-7	.	TGTGCCAGCATTAGGACAACCGAGCAGTACTTC	CASIRTTEQYF
.	TRBV2	TRBJ1-4	many	TGTGCCAGCAGTGAGGACTCCACTAATGAAAAACTGTTTTTT	CASSEDSTNEKLFF
.	TRBV14	TRBJ2-7	once	TGTGCCAGCAGCCAAAAACAGGGATACGAGCAGTACTTC	CASSQKQGYEQYF
TRBD1	TRBV7-6	TRBJ2-3	few	TGTGCCAGCAGCCCGCGGACAGGGTCAACAGATACGCAGTATTTT	CASSPRTGSTDTQYF
TRBD2	TRBV7-2	TRBJ2-1	once	TGTGCCAGCAGCTTGGGGGACTCCGGGGGGGGTGAGCAGTTCTTC	CASSLGDSGGGEQFF
.	TRBV7-3	TRBJ1-1	.	TGTGCCAGCAGCTTGGGGGGGGTTACTGAAGCTTTCTTT	CASSLGGVTEAFF
.	TRBV19	TRBJ1-1	few	TGTGCCAGTAGTGCAACGGGGGAAGCTTTCTTT	CASSATGEAFF
.	TRBV4-1	TRBJ1-5	.	TGCGCCAGCCGCTACCGGGGTGGCAGCAATCAGCCCCAGCATTTT	CASRYRGGSNQPQHF
.	TRBV5-1	TRBJ1-1	.	TGCGCCAGCAGCTTGGCCGGTGAGGCAGCTTTCTTT	CASSLAGEAAFF
.	TRBV25-1	TRBJ1-2	.	TGTGCCAGCAGTGGTCCGGGGTCCCTATGGGCGGGCTACACCTTC	CASSGPGSLWAGYTF
.	TRBV6-1	TRBJ2-3	.	TGTGCCAGCAGTGAAGCGGTACAGAGCACAGATACGCAGTATTTT	CASSEAVQSTDTQYF
TRBD1	TRBV2	TRBJ1-6	.	TGTGCCAGCAGTATAGATTCCGGGACAGTTAATTCACCCCTCCACTTT	CASSIDSGTVNSPLHF
.	TRBV15	TRBJ2-3	.	TGTGCCACCAGCGGGGGAGGCAGGGTATTCACAGATACGCAGTATTTT	CATSGGGRVFTDTQYF
.	TRBV2	TRBJ1-1	.	TGTGCCAGCAGTGAAGCGCTGCAGATGAACACTGAAGCTTTCTTT	CASSEALQMNTEAFF
TRBD2	TRBV4-1	TRBJ2-1	.	TGCGCCAGCAGCCAAGGGACTAGCGGGGGGTACAATGAGCAGTTCTTC	CASSQGTSGGYNEQFF
.	TRBV4-1	TRBJ1-5	.	TGCGCCAGCAGCCAAGATTTCAGGGAAATCGACAATCAGCCCCAGCATTTT	CASSQDFREIDNQPQHF
.	TRBV2	TRBJ1-1	.	TGTGCCAGCGGGGCTTACACTGAAGCTTTCTTT	CASGAYTEAFF
TRBD1	TRBV5-6	TRBJ2-5	.	TGTGCCAGCAGCCTTGGGACAGGAGAAGAGACCCAGTACTTC	CASSLGTGEETQYF
.	TRBV5-8	TRBJ1-1	.	TGTGCCAGCAGAGGACGGGGGGCAGGGACTGAAGCTTTCTTT	CASRGRGAGTEAFF
.	TRBV7-2	TRBJ1-3	few	TGTGCCAGCAGCTTATATCCAGGGAACGGAAACACCATATATTTT	CASSLYPGNGNTIYF